The rows below give T cell receptor beta chains drawn from one sample of a study of PD-L1 blockade in urothelial cancer. Profiling relied on immunoSEQ multiplex PCR, and the TCRdb table lists in-frame clones only, not all of them. The table includes approximately 71,000 clones, 84% detected once. The sequenced sample was PBMCs, obtained around atezolizumab (anti-PD-L1) treatment. These receptors all come from a woman between 65 and 79 years old with urothelial cancer. Both conserved end residues are part of each CDR3. The order of the fields is D gene, V gene, clone size, J gene, CDR3 length, CDR3 protein, CDR3 DNA. The D gene is left open where the match is weak. Not every row has a clone size; where given, it reads once, few, many or a size class.

TRBD1	TRBV15	-	TRBJ2-3	16	CATSRTGTGSTDTQYF	TGTGCCACCAGCAGGACCGGGACAGGCAGCACAGATACGCAGTATTTT
TRBD1	TRBV27	-	TRBJ1-5	14	CASSRQGSNQPQHF	TGTGCCAGCAGTCGACAGGGGTCTAATCAGCCCCAGCATTTT
TRBD1	TRBV19	-	TRBJ1-1	15	CASKRVRQGYTEAFF	TGTGCCAGTAAACGGGTTAGACAGGGGTACACTGAAGCTTTCTTT
-	TRBV6-1	-	TRBJ2-4	15	CASSDFGRGRGVQYF	TGTGCCAGCAGTGATTTTGGGCGGGGCAGAGGAGTTCAGTACTTC
TRBD1	TRBV6-1	-	TRBJ1-1	14	CASSQDRGNTEAFF	TGTGCCAGCAGCCAGGACAGGGGGAACACTGAAGCTTTCTTT
TRBD2	TRBV5-1	-	TRBJ2-2	17	CASSFLGLAENTGELFF	TGCGCCAGCAGCTTCCTGGGACTAGCGGAGAACACCGGGGAGCTGTTTTTT
-	TRBV7-9	-	TRBJ2-1	13	CASSLNEGSEQFF	TGTGCCAGCAGCTTAAATGAAGGTAGCGAGCAGTTCTTC
TRBD1	TRBV19	-	TRBJ1-2	14	CASRTDRVSYGYTF	TGTGCCAGTAGGACGGACAGGGTTAGCTATGGCTACACCTTC
-	TRBV7-7	-	TRBJ2-5	15	CASSLDSRSQETQYF	TGTGCCAGCAGCTTAGACAGCCGCTCCCAAGAGACCCAGTACTTC
-	TRBV7-9	-	TRBJ2-7	14	CASSKRTDSYEQYF	TGTGCCAGCAGCAAACGGACAGACTCCTACGAGCAGTACTTC
-	TRBV20-1	-	TRBJ1-2	11	CSARAAVGYTF	TGCAGTGCTAGAGCCGCGGTTGGCTACACCTTC
TRBD2	TRBV9	-	TRBJ2-3	16	CASSVGLAGGTDTQYF	TGTGCCAGCAGCGTTGGACTAGCGGGAGGCACAGATACGCAGTATTTT
-	TRBV4-3	-	TRBJ1-4	18	CASSQVPPASATNEKLFF	TGCGCCAGCAGCCAAGTTCCCCCGGCAAGCGCAACTAATGAAAAACTGTTTTTT
-	TRBV5-1	-	TRBJ2-7	16	CASSLGDAGFSYEQYF	TGCGCCAGCAGCTTGGGCGACGCAGGTTTCTCCTACGAGCAGTACTTC
TRBD1	TRBV11-3	-	TRBJ2-7	15	CASSSTRDRDYEQYF	TGTGCCAGCAGCTCGACTCGGGACAGAGACTACGAGCAGTACTTC
TRBD2	TRBV4-2	-	TRBJ2-3	15	CASSQTSGSTDTQYF	TGTGCCAGCAGCCAAACTAGCGGAAGCACAGATACGCAGTATTTT
-	TRBV4-3	-	TRBJ2-2	14	CASSQDEGGGELFF	TGCGCCAGCAGCCAAGATGAGGGAGGCGGGGAGCTGTTTTTT
-	TRBV11-2	-	TRBJ2-7	15	CASSLDRGQGYEQYF	TGTGCCAGCAGCTTAGATCGTGGGCAGGGCTACGAGCAGTACTTC
-	TRBV5-1	-	TRBJ1-1	14	CASSLGHQNTEAFF	TGCGCCAGCAGCTTGGGACATCAGAACACTGAAGCTTTCTTT
TRBD1	TRBV5-4	-	TRBJ1-2	19	CASSLDGTAAGRRLYGYTF	TGTGCCAGCAGCTTGGATGGGACAGCGGCAGGACGGCGACTATATGGCTACACCTTC
TRBD1	TRBV7-2	-	TRBJ2-7	15	CASSLAWDSSYEQYF	TGTGCCAGCAGCTTAGCGTGGGACAGTTCCTACGAGCAGTACTTC
TRBD1	TRBV6-6	-	TRBJ1-5	15	CASSTDREINQPQHF	TGTGCCAGCAGCACGGACAGGGAGATAAATCAGCCCCAGCATTTT
-	TRBV10-2	-	TRBJ1-1	18	CASSLGGGAGGVGTEAFF	TGCGCCAGCAGTTTGGGGGGGGGCGCTGGAGGTGTGGGCACTGAAGCTTTCTTT
TRBD1	TRBV9	once	TRBJ1-2	18	CASSGRPTGLSASYGYTF	TGTGCCAGCAGTGGGCGCCCGACAGGGCTTTCAGCTAGCTATGGCTACACCTTC
TRBD1	TRBV7-9	-	TRBJ2-6	18	CASSLARDRGSGANVLTF	TGTGCCAGCAGCTTAGCCAGGGACAGGGGCTCTGGGGCCAACGTCCTGACTTTC
-	TRBV5-1	-	TRBJ1-3	18	CASSLAPTATVSGNTIYF	TGCGCCAGCAGCTTGGCGCCGACAGCTACCGTCTCTGGAAACACCATATATTTT
-	TRBV15	-	TRBJ1-1	13	CATSRETGSKAFF	TGTGCCACCAGCAGGGAGACAGGTTCTAAAGCTTTCTTT
-	TRBV10-3	-	TRBJ1-2	12	CAISEGGDGYTF	TGTGCCATCAGTGAGGGCGGGGATGGCTACACCTTC